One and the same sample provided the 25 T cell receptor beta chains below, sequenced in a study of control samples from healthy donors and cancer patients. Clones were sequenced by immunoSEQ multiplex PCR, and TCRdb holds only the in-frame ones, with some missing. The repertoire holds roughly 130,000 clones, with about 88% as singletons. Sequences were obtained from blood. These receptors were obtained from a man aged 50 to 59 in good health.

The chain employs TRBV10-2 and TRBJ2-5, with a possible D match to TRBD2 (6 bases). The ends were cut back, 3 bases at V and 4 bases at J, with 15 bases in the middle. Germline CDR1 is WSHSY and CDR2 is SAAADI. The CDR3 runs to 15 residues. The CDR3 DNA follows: TGCGCCAGCAGTGATCCGTGGTCGGGGGTAGAGACCCAGTACTTC. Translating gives CASSDPWSGVETQYF.

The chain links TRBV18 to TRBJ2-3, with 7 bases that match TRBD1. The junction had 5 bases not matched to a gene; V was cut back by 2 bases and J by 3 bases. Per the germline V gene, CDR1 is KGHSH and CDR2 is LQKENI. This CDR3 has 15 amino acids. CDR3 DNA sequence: TGTGCCAGCTCACCAGACAGGGTGGGGACAGATACGCAGTATTTT. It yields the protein CASSPDRVGTDTQYF. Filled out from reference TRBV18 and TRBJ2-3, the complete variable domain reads NAGVMQNPRHLVRRRGQEARLRCSPMKGHSHVYWYRQLPEEGLKFMVYLQKENIIDESGMPKERFSAEFPKEGPSILRIQQVVRGDSAAYFCASSPDRVGTDTQYFGPGTRLTVL.

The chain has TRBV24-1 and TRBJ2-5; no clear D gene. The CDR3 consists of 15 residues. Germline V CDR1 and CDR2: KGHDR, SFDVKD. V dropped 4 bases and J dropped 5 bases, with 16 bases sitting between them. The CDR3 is CATSDTRAVGETQYF. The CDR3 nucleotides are TGTGCCACCAGTGACACGCGTGCAGTCGGGGAGACCCAGTACTTC.

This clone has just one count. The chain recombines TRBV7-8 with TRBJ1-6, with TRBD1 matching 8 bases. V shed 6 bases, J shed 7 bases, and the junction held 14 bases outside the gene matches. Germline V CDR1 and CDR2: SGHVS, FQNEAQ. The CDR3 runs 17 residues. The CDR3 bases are TGTGCCAGCAGAAATACTGGAACTGACAGGGGAAATTCACCCCTCCACTTT. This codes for CASRNTGTDRGNSPLHF.

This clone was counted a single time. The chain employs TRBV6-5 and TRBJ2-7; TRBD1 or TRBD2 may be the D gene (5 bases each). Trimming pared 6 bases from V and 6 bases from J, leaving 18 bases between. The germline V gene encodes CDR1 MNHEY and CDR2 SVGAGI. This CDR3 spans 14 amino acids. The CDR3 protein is CASSQSGRQAEQYF. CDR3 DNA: TGTGCCAGCAGCCAATCGGGACGTCAGGCCGAGCAGTACTTC.

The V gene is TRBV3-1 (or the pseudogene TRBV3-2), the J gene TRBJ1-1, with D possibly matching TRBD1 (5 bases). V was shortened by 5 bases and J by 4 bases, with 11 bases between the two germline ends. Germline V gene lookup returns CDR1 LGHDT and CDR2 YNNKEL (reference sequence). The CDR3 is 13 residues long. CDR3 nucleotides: TGTGCCAGCAGCAGAGAGGGGATCACTGAAGCTTTCTTT. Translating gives CASSREGITEAFF.

CDR3 bases: TGTGCCAGCAGCTCACCCTCCTCCTACGAGCAGTACTTC. Its translation: CASSSPSSYEQYF. V gene TRBV7-9 combines with J gene TRBJ2-7; D uncertain. Trimming pared 4 bases from V and 0 bases from J, leaving 7 bases between. CDR1 is SEHNR, CDR2 FQNEAQ, per germline (reference sequence). This CDR3 is 13 amino acids long.

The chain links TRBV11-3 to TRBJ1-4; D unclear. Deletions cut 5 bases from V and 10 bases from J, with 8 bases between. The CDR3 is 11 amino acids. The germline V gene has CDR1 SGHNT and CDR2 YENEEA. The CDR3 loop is CASSLEGKLFF. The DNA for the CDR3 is TGTGCCAGCAGCCTGGAAGGAAAACTGTTTTTT.

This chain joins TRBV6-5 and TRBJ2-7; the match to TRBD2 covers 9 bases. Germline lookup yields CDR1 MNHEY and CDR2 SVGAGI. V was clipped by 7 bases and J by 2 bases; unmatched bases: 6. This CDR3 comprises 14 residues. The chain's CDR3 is CASIRRGGTYEQYF. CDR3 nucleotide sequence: TGTGCCAGCATAAGGCGGGGGGGAACCTACGAGCAGTACTTC.

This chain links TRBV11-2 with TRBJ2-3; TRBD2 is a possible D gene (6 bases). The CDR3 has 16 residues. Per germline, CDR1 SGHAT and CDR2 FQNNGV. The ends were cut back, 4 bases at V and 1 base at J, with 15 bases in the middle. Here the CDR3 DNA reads TGTGCCAGCAGCTCCCAAACTCAGCGGGGCACAGATACGCAGTATTTT. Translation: CASSSQTQRGTDTQYF. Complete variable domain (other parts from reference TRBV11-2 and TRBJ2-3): EAGVAQSPRYKIIEKRQSVAFWCNPISGHATLYWYQQILGQGPKLLIQFQNNGVVDDSQLPKDRFSAERLKGVDSTLKIQPAKLEDSAVYLCASSSQTQRGTDTQYFGPGTRLTVL.

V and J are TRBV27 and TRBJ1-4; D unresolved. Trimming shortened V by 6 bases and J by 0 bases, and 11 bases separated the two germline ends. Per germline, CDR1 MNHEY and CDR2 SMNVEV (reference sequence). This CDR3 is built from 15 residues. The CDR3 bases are TGTGCCAGCAGCCGGAATCTTGCAACTAATGAAAAACTGTTTTTT. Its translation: CASSRNLATNEKLFF.

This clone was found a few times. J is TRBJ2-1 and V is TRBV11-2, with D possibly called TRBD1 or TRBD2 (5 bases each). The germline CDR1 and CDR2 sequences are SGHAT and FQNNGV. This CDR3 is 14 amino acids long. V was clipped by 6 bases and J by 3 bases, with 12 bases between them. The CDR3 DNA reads TGTGCCAGCAGGGCCGGGACGGACTACAATGAGCAGTTCTTC. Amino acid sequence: CASRAGTDYNEQFF.

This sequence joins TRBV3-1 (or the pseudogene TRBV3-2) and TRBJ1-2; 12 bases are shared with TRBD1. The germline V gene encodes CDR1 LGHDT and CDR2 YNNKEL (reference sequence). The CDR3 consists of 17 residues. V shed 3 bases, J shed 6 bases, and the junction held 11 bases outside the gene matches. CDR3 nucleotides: TGTGCCAGCAGCCAGATGACCGGGACAGGGGGCGCGGATGGCTACACCTTC. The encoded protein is CASSQMTGTGGADGYTF.

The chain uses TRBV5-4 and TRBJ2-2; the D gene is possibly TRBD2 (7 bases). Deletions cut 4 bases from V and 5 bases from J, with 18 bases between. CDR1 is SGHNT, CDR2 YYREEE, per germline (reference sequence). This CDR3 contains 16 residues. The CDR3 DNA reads TGTGCCAGCAGCCCCTCGGGGGGCCGGCCGACCGGGGAGCTGTTTTTT. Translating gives CASSPSGGRPTGELFF.

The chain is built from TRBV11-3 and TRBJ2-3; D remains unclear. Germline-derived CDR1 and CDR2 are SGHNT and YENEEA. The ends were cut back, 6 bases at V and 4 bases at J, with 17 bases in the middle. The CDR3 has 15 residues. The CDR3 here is CASSLRLRGADTQYF. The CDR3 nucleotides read TGTGCCAGCAGTCTCCGACTTCGTGGGGCAGATACGCAGTATTTT.

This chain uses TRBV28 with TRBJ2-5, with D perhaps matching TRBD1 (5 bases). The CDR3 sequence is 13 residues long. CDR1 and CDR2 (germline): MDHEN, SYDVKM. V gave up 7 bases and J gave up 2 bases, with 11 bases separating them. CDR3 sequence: CASIRALQETQYF. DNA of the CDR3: TGTGCCAGCATCAGGGCCCTTCAAGAGACCCAGTACTTC.

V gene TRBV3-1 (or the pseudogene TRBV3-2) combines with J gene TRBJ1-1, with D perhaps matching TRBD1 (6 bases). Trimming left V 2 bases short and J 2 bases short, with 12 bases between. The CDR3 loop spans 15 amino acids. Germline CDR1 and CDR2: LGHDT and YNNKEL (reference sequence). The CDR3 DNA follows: TGTGCCAGCAGCCAAACGGACAGTCCCAACACTGAAGCTTTCTTT. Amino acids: CASSQTDSPNTEAFF.

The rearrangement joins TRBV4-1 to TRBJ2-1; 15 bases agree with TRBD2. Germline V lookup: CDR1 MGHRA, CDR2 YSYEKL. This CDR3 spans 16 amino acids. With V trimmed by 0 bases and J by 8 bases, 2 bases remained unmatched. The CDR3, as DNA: TGCGCCAGCAGCCAAGAAGGACTAGCGGGGGGGTATGAGCAGTTCTTC. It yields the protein CASSQEGLAGGYEQFF.

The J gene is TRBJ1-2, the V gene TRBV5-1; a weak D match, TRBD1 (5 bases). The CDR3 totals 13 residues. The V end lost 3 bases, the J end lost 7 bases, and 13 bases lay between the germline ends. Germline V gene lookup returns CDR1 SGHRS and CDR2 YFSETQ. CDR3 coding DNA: TGCGCCAGCAGCTCGCCTCCTAGGGGTGGCTACACCTTC. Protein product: CASSSPPRGGYTF.

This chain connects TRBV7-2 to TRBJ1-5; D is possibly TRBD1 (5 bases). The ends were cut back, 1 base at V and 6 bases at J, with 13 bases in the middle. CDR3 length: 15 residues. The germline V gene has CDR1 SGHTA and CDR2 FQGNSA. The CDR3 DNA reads TGTGCCAGCAGCTTAGGTATGGGGGGTGGTCAGCCCCAGCATTTT. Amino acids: CASSLGMGGGQPQHF.

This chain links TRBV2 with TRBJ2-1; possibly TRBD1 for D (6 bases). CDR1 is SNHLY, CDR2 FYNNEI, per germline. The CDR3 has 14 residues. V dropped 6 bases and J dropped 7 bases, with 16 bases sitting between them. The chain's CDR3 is CASRAGGGRNEQFF. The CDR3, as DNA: TGTGCCAGCAGAGCTGGGGGCGGGCGGAATGAGCAGTTCTTC. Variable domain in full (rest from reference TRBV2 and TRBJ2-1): EPEVTQTPSHQVTQMGQEVILRCVPISNHLYFYWYRQILGQKVEFLVSFYNNEISEKSEIFDDQFSVERPDGSNFTLKIRSTKLEDSAMYFCASRAGGGRNEQFFGPGTRLTVL.

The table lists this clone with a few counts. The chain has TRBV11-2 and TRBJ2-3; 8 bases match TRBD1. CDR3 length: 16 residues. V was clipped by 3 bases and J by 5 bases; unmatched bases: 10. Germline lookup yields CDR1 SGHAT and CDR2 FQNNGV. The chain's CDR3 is CASSFPQGAGVDTQYF. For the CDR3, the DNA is TGTGCCAGCAGCTTCCCCCAGGGGGCTGGGGTAGATACGCAGTATTTT.

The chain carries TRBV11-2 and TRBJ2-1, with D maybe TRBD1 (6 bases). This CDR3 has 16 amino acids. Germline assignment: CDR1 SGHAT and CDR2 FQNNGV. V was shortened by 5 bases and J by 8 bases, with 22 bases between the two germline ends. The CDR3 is CASSMMVGGLLYEQFF. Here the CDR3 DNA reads TGTGCCAGCAGCATGATGGTTGGGGGCCTTTTATATGAGCAGTTCTTC.

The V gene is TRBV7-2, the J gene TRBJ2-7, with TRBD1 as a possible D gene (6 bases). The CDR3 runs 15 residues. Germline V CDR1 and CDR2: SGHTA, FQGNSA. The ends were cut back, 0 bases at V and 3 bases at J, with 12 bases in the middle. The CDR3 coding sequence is TGTGCCAGCAGCTTAGCAGGGACACAGTACTACGAGCAGTACTTC. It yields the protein CASSLAGTQYYEQYF.

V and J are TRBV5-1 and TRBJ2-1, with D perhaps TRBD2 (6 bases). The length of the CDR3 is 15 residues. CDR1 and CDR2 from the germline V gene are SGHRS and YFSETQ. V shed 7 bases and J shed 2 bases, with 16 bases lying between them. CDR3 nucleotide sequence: TGCGCCAGCCGGGTCCGGGAGTATGCCTACAATGAGCAGTTCTTC. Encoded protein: CASRVREYAYNEQFF. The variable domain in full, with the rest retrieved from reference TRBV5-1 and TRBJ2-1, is KAGVTQTPRYLIKTRGQQVTLSCSPISGHRSVSWYQQTPGQGLQFLFEYFSETQRNKGNFPGRFSGRQFSNSRSEMNVSTLELGDSALYLCASRVREYAYNEQFFGPGTRLTVL.